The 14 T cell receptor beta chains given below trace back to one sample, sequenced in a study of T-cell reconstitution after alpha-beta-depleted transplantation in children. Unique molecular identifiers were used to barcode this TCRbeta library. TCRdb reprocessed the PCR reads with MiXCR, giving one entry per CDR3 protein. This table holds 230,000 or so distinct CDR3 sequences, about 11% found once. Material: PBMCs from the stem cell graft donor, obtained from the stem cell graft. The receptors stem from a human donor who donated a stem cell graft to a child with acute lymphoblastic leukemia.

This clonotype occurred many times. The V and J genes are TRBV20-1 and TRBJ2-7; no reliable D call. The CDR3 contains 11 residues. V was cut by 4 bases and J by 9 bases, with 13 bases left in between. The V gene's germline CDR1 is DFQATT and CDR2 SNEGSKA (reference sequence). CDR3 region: CSATLDRGQYF. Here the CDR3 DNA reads TGCAGTGCTACTCTCGACCGCGGGCAGTACTTC.

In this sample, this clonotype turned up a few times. CDR3 sequence reads: CASTLMGSARGTGELFF. The CDR3 coding sequence is TGTGCCAGCACCCTGATGGGGAGCGCACGAGGCACCGGGGAGCTGTTTTTT. The chain couples TRBV3-1 to TRBJ2-2; D is possibly TRBD2 (5 bases). V was trimmed by 7 bases and J by 4 bases, leaving 22 bases between them. CDR1 and CDR2 from the germline V gene are LGHDT and YNNKEL (reference sequence). The CDR3 has 17 amino acids.

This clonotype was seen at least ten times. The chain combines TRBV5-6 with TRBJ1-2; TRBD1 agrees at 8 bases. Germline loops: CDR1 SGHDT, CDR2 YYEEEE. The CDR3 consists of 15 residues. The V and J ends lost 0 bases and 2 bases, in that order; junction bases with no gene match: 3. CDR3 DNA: TGTGCCAGCAGCTTGGAAGGACAGGGCAACTATGGCTACACCTTC. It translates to CASSLEGQGNYGYTF.

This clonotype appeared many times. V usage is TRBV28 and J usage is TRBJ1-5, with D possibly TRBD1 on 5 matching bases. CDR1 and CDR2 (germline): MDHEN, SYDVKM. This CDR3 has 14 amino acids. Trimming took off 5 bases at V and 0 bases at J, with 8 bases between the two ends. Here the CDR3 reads CASSPRVSNQPQHF. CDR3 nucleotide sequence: TGTGCCAGCAGTCCCAGGGTTAGCAATCAGCCCCAGCATTTT.

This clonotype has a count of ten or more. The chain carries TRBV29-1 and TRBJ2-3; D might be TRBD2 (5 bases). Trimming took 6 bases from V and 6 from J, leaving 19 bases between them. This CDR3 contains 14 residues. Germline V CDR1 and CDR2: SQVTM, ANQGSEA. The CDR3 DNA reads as TGCAGCGTGGGGTTCGGCCGGGATTTTGATACGCAGTATTTT. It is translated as CSVGFGRDFDTQYF.

CDR3 bases: TGTGCCAGCAGCTTTTTGGGGGGGGTATTCACTGAAGCTTTCTTT. As protein: CASSFLGGVFTEAFF. The J gene is TRBJ1-1, the V gene TRBV7-2; a weak D match, TRBD1 (5 bases). This CDR3 comprises 15 residues. The V end lost 3 bases, the J end lost 4 bases, and 15 bases lay between the germline ends. CDR1 and CDR2 from the germline V gene are SGHTA and FQGNSA.

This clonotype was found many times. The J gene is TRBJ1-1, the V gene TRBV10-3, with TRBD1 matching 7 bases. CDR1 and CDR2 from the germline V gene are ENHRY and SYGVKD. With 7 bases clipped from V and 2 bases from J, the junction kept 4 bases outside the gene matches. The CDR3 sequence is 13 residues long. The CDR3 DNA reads TGTGCCATCACGGGACAGACTAACACTGAAGCTTTCTTT. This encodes CAITGQTNTEAFF.

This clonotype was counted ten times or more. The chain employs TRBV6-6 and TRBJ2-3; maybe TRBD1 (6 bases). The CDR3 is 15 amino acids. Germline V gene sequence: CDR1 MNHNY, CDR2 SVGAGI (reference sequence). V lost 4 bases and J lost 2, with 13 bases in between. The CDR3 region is CASSFRDTLTDTQYF. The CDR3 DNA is TGTGCCAGCAGTTTCCGGGACACCCTCACAGATACGCAGTATTTT.

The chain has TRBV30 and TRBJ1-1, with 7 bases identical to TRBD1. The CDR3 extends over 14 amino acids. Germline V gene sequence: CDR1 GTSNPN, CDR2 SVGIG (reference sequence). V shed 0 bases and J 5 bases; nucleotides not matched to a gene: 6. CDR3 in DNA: TGTGCCTGGAGTGTATTATCCAGGGGGACTGAAGCTTTCTTT. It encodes CAWSVLSRGTEAFF.

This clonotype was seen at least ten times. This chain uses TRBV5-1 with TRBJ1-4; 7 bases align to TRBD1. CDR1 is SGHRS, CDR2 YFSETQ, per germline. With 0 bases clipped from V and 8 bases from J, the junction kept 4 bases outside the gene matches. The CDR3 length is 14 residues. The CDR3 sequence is CASSLETGQEKLFF. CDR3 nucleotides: TGCGCCAGCAGCTTGGAGACAGGGCAAGAAAAACTGTTTTTT. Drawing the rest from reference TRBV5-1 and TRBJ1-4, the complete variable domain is KAGVTQTPRYLIKTRGQQVTLSCSPISGHRSVSWYQQTPGQGLQFLFEYFSETQRNKGNFPGRFSGRQFSNSRSEMNVSTLELGDSALYLCASSLETGQEKLFFGSGTQLSVL.

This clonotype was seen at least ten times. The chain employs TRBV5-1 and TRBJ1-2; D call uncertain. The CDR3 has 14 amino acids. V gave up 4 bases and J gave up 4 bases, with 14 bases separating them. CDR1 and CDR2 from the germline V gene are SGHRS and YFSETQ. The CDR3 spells CASSPEVRFYGYTF. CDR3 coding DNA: TGCGCCAGCAGCCCGGAAGTCAGGTTCTATGGCTACACCTTC. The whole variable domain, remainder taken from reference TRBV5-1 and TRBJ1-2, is KAGVTQTPRYLIKTRGQQVTLSCSPISGHRSVSWYQQTPGQGLQFLFEYFSETQRNKGNFPGRFSGRQFSNSRSEMNVSTLELGDSALYLCASSPEVRFYGYTFGSGTRLTVV.

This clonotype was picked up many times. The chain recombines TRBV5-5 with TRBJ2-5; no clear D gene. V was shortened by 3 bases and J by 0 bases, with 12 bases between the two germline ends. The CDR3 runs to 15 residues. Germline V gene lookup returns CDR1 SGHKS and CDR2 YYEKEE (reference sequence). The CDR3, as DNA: TGTGCCAGCAGCTCCCGAATTGGGTACCAAGAGACCCAGTACTTC. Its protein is CASSSRIGYQETQYF.

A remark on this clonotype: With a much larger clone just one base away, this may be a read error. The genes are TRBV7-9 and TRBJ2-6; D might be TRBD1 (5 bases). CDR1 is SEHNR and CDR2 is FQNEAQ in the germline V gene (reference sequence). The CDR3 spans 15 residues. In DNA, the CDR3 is TGTGCCAGCAGCCCGCGTCCGACTGGGGCCAACGGCCTGACTTTC. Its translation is CASSPRPTGANGLTF.

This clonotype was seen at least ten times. CDR3 DNA: TGTGCCAGCAGTTACTCCCTCAAAAACATTCAGTACTTC. This gives the protein CASSYSLKNIQYF. The chain links TRBV6-6 to TRBJ2-4; D gene uncertain. Looked up from germline, CDR1 is MNHNY and CDR2 is SVGAGI (reference sequence). The CDR3 sequence is 13 residues long. Trimming shortened V by 0 bases and J by 3 bases, and 3 bases separated the two germline ends.